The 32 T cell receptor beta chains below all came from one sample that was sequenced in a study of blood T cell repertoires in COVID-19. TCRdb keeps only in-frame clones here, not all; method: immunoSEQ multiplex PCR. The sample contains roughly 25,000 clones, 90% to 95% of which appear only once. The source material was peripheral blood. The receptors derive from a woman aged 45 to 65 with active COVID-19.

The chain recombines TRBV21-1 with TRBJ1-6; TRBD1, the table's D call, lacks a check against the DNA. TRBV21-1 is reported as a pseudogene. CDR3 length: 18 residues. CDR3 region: CASSKVHNEGTANSPLHF. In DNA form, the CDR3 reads TGTGCCAGCAGCAAAGTTCATAACGAGGGGACAGCGAATTCACCCCTCCACTTT.

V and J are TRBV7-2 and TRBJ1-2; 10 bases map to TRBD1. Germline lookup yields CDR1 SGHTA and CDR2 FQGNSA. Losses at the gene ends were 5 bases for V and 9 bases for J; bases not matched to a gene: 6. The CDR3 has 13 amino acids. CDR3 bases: TGTGCCAGCAGCATACCGGGACAGGGGAGCTACACCTTC. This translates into CASSIPGQGSYTF.

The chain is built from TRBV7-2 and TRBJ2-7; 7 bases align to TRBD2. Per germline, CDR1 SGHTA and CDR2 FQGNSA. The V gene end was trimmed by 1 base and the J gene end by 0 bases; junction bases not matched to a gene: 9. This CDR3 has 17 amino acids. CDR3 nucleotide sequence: TGTGCCAGCAGCTTAGAAGGTGGGGGGGTAACCTCCTACGAGCAGTACTTC. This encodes CASSLEGGGVTSYEQYF.

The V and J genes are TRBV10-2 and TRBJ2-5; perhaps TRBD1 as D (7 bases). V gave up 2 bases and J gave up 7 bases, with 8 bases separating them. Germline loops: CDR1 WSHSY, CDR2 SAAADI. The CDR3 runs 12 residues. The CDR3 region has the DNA TGCGCCAGCAGTGAGCAGGGGGGGACCCAGTACTTC. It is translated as CASSEQGGTQYF.

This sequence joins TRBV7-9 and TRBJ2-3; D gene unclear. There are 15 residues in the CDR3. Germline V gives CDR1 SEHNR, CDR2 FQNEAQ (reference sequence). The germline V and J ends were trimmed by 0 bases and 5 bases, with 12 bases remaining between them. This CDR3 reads CASSLADPRGDTQYF. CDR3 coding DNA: TGTGCCAGCAGCTTAGCCGACCCCCGAGGAGATACGCAGTATTTT.

The DNA for the CDR3 is TGTGCCACCGAGACTAGCGGGGGGTCGGAGCAGTTCTTC. Amino acids: CATETSGGSEQFF. The rearrangement uses TRBV6-5 and TRBJ2-1; 13 nucleotides match TRBD2. Germline CDR1 and CDR2: MNHEY and SVGAGI. This CDR3 is built from 13 residues. Trimming took 10 bases from V and 10 from J; bases not matched to a gene: 7.

CDR3 sequence reads: CASSLAPRSATDQPQHF. CDR3 nucleotides: TGCGCCAGCAGCTTGGCTCCTAGGAGCGCGACGGATCAGCCCCAGCATTTT. The chain joins TRBV5-1 to TRBJ1-5; no clear D. This CDR3 region has 17 residues. The germline CDR1 and CDR2 sequences are SGHRS and YFSETQ. V was pared by 0 bases and J by 5 bases, with 18 bases between.

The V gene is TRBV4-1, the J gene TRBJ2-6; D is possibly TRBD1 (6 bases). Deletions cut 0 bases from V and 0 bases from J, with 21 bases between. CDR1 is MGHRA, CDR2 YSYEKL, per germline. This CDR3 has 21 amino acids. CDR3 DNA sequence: TGCGCCAGCAGCCAAGATAACCCAACGACAGGTTCCCCCTCTGGGGCCAACGTCCTGACTTTC. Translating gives CASSQDNPTTGSPSGANVLTF.

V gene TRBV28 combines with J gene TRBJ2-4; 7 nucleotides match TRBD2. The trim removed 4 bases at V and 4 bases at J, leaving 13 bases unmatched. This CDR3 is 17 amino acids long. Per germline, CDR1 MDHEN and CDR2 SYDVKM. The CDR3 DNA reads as TGTGCCAGCAGTTCGCCCGAAGCGGGATCTAAAAAAAACATTCAGTACTTC. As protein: CASSSPEAGSKKNIQYF. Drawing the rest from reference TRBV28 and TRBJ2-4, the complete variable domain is DVKVTQSSRYLVKRTGEKVFLECVQDMDHENMFWYRQDPGLGLRLIYFSYDVKMKEKGDIPEGYSVSREKKERFSLILESASTNQTSMYLCASSSPEAGSKKNIQYFGAGTRLSVL.

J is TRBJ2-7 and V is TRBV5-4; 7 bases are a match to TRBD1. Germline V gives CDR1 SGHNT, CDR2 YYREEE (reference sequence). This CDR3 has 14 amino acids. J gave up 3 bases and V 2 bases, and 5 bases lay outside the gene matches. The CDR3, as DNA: TGTGCCAGCAGCTTTTCTCAGGGGGACTACGAGCAGTACTTC. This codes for CASSFSQGDYEQYF.

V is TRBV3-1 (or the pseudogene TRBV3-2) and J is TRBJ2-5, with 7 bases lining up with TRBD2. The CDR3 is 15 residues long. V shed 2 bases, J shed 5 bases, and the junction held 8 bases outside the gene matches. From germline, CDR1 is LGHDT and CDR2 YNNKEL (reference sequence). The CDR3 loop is CASSQMSGKGETQYF. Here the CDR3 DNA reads TGTGCCAGCAGCCAAATGAGCGGGAAGGGCGAGACCCAGTACTTC.

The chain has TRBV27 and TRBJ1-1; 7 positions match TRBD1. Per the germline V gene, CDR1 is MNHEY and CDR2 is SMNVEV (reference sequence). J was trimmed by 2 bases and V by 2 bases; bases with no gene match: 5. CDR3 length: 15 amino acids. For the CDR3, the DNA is TGTGCCAGCAGTTTACCAGGGACAGCCAACACTGAAGCTTTCTTT. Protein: CASSLPGTANTEAFF.

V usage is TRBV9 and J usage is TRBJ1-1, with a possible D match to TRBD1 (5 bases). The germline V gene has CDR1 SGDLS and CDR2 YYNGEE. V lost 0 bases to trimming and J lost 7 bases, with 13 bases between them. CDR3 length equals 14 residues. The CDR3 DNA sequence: TGTGCCAGCAGCGTAGGGCAGGGTGTCGGTGAAGCTTTCTTT. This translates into CASSVGQGVGEAFF.

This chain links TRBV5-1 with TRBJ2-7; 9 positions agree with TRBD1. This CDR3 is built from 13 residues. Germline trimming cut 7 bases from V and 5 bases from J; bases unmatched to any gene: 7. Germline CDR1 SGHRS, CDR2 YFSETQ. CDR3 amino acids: CASHPTGGNEQYF. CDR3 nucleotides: TGCGCCAGCCACCCGACAGGGGGTAACGAGCAGTACTTC.

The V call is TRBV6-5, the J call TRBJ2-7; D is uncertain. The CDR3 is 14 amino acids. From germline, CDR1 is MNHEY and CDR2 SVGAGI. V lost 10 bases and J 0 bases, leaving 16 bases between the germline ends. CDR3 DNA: TGTGCCACCAAAAGGCAGGTCAGCTCCTACGAGCAGTACGTC. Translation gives CATKRQVSSYEQYV.

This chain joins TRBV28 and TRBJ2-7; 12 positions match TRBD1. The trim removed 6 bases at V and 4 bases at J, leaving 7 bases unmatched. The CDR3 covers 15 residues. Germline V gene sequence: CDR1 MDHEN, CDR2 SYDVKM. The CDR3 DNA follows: TGTGCCAGCAGACCCGGGACAGGGGGCGAGTACGAGCAGTACTTC. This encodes CASRPGTGGEYEQYF.

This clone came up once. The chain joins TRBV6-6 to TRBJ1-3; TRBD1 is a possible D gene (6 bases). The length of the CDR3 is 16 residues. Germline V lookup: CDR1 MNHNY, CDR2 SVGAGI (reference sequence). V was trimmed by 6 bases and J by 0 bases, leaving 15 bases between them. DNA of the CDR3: TGTGCCAGCAGCCTACGACAGGCCGCCTCTGGAAACACCATATATTTT. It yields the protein CASSLRQAASGNTIYF.

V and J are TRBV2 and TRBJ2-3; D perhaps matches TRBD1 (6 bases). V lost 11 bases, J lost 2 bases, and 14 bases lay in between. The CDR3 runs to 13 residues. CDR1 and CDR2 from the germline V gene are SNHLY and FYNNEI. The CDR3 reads CAGRGQTTDTQYF. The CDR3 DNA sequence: TGTGCCGGGAGAGGACAGACCACAGATACGCAGTATTTT.

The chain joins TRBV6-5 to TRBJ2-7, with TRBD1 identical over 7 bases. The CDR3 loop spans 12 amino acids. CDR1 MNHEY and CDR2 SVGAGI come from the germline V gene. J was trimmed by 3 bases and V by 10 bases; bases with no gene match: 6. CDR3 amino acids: CATGDSNYEQYF. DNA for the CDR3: TGTGCCACAGGGGACAGTAACTACGAGCAGTACTTC.

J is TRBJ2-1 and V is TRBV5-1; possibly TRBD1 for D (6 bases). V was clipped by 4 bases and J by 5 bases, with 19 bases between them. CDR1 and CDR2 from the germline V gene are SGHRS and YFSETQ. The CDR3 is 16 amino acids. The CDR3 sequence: CASSPRNQGSDNEQFF. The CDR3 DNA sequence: TGCGCCAGCAGCCCAAGGAATCAGGGGTCGGACAATGAGCAGTTCTTC.

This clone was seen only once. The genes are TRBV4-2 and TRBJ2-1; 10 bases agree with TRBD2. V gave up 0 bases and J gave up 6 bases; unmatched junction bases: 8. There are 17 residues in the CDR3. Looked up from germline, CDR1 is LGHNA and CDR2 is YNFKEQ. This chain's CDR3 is CASSQELYLAGANEQFF. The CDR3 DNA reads TGTGCCAGCAGCCAAGAACTCTACCTAGCGGGAGCCAATGAGCAGTTCTTC.

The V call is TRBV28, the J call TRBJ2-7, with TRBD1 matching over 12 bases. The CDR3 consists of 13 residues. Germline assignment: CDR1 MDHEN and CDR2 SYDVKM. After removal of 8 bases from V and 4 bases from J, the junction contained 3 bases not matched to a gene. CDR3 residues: CASGGQGAYEQYV. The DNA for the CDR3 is TGTGCCAGCGGGGGACAGGGGGCGTACGAGCAGTACGTC.

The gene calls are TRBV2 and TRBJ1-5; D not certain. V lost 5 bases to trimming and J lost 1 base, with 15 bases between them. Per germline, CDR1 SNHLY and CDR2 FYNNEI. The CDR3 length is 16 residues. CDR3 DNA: TGTGCCAGCAGTTCAATCTCCGCACAAAGCAATCAGCCCCAGCATTTT. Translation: CASSSISAQSNQPQHF. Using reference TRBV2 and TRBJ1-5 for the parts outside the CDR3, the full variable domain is EPEVTQTPSHQVTQMGQEVILRCVPISNHLYFYWYRQILGQKVEFLVSFYNNEISEKSEIFDDQFSVERPDGSNFTLKIRSTKLEDSAMYFCASSSISAQSNQPQHFGDGTRLSIL.

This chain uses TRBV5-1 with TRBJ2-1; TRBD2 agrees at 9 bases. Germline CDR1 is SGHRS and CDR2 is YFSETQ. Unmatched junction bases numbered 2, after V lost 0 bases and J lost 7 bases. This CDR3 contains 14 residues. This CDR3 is CASSLGTSGNEQFF. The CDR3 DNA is TGCGCCAGCAGCTTGGGAACTAGCGGGAATGAGCAGTTCTTC.

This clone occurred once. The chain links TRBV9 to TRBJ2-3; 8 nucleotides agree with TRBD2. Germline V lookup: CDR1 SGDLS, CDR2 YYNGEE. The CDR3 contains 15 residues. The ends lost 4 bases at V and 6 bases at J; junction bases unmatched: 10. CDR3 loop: CASSFTGTSDDTQYF. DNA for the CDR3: TGTGCCAGCAGCTTTACCGGGACTAGTGACGATACGCAGTATTTT.

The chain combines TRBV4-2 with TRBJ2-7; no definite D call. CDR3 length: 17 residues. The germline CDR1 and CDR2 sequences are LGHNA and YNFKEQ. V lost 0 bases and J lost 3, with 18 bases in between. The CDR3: CASSQDGSRQNLYEQYF. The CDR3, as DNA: TGTGCCAGCAGCCAAGATGGCTCGCGGCAGAACCTCTACGAGCAGTACTTC.

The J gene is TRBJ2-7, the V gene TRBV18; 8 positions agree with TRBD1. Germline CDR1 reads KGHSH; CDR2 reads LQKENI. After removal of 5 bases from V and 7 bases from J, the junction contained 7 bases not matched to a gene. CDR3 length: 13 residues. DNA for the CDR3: TGTGCCAGCTCAGAGAGGACAGGGTTGGAGCAGTACTTC. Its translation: CASSERTGLEQYF.

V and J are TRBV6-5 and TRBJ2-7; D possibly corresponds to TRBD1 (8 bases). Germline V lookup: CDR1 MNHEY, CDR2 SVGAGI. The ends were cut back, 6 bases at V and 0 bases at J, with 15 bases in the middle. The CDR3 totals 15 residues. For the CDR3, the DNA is TGTGCCAGCAGCTACACAGGGGGGGGCTCCTACGAGCAGTACGTC. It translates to CASSYTGGGSYEQYV.

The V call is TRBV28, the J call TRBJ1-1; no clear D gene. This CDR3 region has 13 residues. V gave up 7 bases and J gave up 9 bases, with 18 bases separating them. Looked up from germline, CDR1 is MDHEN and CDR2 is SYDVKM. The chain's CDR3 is CASIPHGGRQAFF. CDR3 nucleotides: TGTGCCAGCATTCCTCACGGAGGTCGGCAAGCTTTCTTT.

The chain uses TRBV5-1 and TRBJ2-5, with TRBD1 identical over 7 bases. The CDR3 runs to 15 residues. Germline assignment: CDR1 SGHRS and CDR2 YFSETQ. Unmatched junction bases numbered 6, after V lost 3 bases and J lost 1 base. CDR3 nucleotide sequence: TGCGCCAGCAGCTGGGGACAGCAGGTCCAAGAGACCCAGTACTTC. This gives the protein CASSWGQQVQETQYF. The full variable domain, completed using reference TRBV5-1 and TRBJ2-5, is KAGVTQTPRYLIKTRGQQVTLSCSPISGHRSVSWYQQTPGQGLQFLFEYFSETQRNKGNFPGRFSGRQFSNSRSEMNVSTLELGDSALYLCASSWGQQVQETQYFGPGTRLLVL.

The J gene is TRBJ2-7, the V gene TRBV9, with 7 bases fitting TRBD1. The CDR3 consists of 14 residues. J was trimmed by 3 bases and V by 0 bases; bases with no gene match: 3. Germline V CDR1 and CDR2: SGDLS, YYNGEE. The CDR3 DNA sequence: TGTGCCAGCAGCGTAGGGACAGGAGACTACGAGCAGTACGTC. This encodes CASSVGTGDYEQYV.

The CDR3 DNA reads as TGCGCCAGCAGTCCCTCAGGGAGCAATCAGCCCCAGCATTTT. This gives the protein CASSPSGSNQPQHF. The chain couples TRBV5-1 to TRBJ1-5; tentatively, D is TRBD1 (5 bases). V was cut by 5 bases and J by 1 base, with 10 bases left in between. CDR3 length equals 14 residues. Germline V lookup: CDR1 SGHRS, CDR2 YFSETQ.